This T cell receptor beta chain was recovered during a study of human T cells and chemical hapten exposure. Study findings and constraints: PT1 expanded TCR counts and patch test score correlated positively.

Trimming shortened V by 4 bases and J by 3 bases, and 7 bases separated the two germline ends. The germline CDR1 and CDR2 sequences are MNHNS and SASEGT. This CDR3 has 12 residues. Comments on this clonotype: No antigen is known for it.

Unique molecular identifiers were attached to individual cDNA molecules within the library. TCRdb re-called the RACE reads through MiXCR, storing one row per CDR3 protein. The sample has some 88,000 distinct CDR3 sequences, approximately 10% seen once. The time point: patch test 2, 6 weeks after DPC sensitization. Treatment here: therapeutic diphenylcyclopropenone sensitization with weekly scalp DPC. Sample: whole blood, taken in connection with sensitization to the hapten diphenylcyclopropenone (DPC). The sequence came from a man aged 35 to 55 with alopecia areata. Some clones in this sample may be carry-over from other donors' samples. This chain connects TRBV6-1 to TRBJ2-7; no definite D call. Written as DNA, the CDR3 is TGTGCCAGCAGTGGAAACTACTACGAGCAGTACGTC. Residues: CASSGNYYEQYV.